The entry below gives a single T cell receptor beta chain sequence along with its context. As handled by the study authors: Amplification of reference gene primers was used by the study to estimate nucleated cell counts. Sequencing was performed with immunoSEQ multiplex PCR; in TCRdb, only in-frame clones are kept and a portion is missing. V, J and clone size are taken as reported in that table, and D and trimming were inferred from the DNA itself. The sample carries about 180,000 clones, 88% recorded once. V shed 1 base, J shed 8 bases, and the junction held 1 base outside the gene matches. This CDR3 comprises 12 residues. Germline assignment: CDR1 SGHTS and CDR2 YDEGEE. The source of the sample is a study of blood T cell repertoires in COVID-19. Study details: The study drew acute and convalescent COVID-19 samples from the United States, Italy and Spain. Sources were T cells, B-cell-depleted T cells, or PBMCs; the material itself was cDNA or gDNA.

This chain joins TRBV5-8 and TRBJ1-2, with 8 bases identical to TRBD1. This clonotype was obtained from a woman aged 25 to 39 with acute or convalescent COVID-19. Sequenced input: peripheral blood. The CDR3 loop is CASSLWDRGYTF. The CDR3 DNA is TGTGCCAGCAGCTTGTGGGACAGGGGCTACACCTTC.